This T cell receptor (beta chain) appears in the sequencing data of a study of cytomegalovirus exposure and HLA in healthy donors. Findings and limits, study-wide: Later analysis showed most CMV-associated TCR beta chains appearing HLA-restricted. In a later analysis, V- and J-gene trimming of beta chains associated with a DCLRE1C missense variant, replicated independently. An analysis that was carried out later associated 16,000 or so TCR beta sequences with HLA alleles at 0.05 false discovery rate. Associated with cytomegalovirus, according to the listing, were fewer than 200 TCR beta chains.

Of note for this clone: Its antigen remains unknown.

Trimming took 6 bases from V and 2 from J; bases not matched to a gene: 9. CDR3 length: 15 amino acids. Germline V gene data show CDR1 as SGHTA and CDR2 as FQGNSA. The PCR was carried out with 60 Vbeta primers and 13 Jbeta primers. This table comes from immunoSEQ multiplex PCR, and its TCRdb copy is limited to in-frame clones, with some not included. The repertoire holds 150,000 to 200,000 clones, with 87% as singletons. This TCR was sampled from a boy aged 2 to 9 in good health and CMV-seronegative. J is TRBJ1-2 and V is TRBV7-2; TRBD1 matches at 7 bases. The sample comprised PBMCs. This chain's CDR3 is CASRPNPTGNYGYTF. For the CDR3, the DNA is TGTGCCAGCAGACCTAACCCGACAGGGAACTATGGCTACACCTTC.